This entry concerns a single T cell receptor (beta chain). The data stem from a study of human T cells and chemical hapten exposure. Overall study: Variation in per-sample TCR yields came mainly from small pooled library volume differences.

TCRdb passed the RACE reads through MiXCR, listing each CDR3 protein once. The repertoire includes 120,000 or so distinct CDR3 sequences, roughly 13% of them detected once, and 0.8% to 1% sits in the top ten. Time point here: patch test 1, 2 weeks after DPC sensitization. Described treatment: therapeutic diphenylcyclopropenone sensitization with weekly scalp DPC. Alopecia patients, 18 to 70 years old and DPC-suitable, served as donors. Germline CDR1 and CDR2: SGDLS and YYNGEE. V lost 0 bases, J lost 6 bases, and 8 bases lay in between. The length of the CDR3 is 13 residues. This sequence joins TRBV9 and TRBJ2-3, with D uncertain. This receptor was identified in a man younger than 35 with alopecia areata. Some clones in this sample may be carry-over from other donors' samples. Specimen: whole blood, collected in connection with sensitization to the hapten diphenylcyclopropenone (DPC). The CDR3 protein is CASSVDVEDTQYF. The CDR3 DNA sequence: TGTGCCAGCAGCGTAGATGTAGAGGATACGCAGTATTTT.